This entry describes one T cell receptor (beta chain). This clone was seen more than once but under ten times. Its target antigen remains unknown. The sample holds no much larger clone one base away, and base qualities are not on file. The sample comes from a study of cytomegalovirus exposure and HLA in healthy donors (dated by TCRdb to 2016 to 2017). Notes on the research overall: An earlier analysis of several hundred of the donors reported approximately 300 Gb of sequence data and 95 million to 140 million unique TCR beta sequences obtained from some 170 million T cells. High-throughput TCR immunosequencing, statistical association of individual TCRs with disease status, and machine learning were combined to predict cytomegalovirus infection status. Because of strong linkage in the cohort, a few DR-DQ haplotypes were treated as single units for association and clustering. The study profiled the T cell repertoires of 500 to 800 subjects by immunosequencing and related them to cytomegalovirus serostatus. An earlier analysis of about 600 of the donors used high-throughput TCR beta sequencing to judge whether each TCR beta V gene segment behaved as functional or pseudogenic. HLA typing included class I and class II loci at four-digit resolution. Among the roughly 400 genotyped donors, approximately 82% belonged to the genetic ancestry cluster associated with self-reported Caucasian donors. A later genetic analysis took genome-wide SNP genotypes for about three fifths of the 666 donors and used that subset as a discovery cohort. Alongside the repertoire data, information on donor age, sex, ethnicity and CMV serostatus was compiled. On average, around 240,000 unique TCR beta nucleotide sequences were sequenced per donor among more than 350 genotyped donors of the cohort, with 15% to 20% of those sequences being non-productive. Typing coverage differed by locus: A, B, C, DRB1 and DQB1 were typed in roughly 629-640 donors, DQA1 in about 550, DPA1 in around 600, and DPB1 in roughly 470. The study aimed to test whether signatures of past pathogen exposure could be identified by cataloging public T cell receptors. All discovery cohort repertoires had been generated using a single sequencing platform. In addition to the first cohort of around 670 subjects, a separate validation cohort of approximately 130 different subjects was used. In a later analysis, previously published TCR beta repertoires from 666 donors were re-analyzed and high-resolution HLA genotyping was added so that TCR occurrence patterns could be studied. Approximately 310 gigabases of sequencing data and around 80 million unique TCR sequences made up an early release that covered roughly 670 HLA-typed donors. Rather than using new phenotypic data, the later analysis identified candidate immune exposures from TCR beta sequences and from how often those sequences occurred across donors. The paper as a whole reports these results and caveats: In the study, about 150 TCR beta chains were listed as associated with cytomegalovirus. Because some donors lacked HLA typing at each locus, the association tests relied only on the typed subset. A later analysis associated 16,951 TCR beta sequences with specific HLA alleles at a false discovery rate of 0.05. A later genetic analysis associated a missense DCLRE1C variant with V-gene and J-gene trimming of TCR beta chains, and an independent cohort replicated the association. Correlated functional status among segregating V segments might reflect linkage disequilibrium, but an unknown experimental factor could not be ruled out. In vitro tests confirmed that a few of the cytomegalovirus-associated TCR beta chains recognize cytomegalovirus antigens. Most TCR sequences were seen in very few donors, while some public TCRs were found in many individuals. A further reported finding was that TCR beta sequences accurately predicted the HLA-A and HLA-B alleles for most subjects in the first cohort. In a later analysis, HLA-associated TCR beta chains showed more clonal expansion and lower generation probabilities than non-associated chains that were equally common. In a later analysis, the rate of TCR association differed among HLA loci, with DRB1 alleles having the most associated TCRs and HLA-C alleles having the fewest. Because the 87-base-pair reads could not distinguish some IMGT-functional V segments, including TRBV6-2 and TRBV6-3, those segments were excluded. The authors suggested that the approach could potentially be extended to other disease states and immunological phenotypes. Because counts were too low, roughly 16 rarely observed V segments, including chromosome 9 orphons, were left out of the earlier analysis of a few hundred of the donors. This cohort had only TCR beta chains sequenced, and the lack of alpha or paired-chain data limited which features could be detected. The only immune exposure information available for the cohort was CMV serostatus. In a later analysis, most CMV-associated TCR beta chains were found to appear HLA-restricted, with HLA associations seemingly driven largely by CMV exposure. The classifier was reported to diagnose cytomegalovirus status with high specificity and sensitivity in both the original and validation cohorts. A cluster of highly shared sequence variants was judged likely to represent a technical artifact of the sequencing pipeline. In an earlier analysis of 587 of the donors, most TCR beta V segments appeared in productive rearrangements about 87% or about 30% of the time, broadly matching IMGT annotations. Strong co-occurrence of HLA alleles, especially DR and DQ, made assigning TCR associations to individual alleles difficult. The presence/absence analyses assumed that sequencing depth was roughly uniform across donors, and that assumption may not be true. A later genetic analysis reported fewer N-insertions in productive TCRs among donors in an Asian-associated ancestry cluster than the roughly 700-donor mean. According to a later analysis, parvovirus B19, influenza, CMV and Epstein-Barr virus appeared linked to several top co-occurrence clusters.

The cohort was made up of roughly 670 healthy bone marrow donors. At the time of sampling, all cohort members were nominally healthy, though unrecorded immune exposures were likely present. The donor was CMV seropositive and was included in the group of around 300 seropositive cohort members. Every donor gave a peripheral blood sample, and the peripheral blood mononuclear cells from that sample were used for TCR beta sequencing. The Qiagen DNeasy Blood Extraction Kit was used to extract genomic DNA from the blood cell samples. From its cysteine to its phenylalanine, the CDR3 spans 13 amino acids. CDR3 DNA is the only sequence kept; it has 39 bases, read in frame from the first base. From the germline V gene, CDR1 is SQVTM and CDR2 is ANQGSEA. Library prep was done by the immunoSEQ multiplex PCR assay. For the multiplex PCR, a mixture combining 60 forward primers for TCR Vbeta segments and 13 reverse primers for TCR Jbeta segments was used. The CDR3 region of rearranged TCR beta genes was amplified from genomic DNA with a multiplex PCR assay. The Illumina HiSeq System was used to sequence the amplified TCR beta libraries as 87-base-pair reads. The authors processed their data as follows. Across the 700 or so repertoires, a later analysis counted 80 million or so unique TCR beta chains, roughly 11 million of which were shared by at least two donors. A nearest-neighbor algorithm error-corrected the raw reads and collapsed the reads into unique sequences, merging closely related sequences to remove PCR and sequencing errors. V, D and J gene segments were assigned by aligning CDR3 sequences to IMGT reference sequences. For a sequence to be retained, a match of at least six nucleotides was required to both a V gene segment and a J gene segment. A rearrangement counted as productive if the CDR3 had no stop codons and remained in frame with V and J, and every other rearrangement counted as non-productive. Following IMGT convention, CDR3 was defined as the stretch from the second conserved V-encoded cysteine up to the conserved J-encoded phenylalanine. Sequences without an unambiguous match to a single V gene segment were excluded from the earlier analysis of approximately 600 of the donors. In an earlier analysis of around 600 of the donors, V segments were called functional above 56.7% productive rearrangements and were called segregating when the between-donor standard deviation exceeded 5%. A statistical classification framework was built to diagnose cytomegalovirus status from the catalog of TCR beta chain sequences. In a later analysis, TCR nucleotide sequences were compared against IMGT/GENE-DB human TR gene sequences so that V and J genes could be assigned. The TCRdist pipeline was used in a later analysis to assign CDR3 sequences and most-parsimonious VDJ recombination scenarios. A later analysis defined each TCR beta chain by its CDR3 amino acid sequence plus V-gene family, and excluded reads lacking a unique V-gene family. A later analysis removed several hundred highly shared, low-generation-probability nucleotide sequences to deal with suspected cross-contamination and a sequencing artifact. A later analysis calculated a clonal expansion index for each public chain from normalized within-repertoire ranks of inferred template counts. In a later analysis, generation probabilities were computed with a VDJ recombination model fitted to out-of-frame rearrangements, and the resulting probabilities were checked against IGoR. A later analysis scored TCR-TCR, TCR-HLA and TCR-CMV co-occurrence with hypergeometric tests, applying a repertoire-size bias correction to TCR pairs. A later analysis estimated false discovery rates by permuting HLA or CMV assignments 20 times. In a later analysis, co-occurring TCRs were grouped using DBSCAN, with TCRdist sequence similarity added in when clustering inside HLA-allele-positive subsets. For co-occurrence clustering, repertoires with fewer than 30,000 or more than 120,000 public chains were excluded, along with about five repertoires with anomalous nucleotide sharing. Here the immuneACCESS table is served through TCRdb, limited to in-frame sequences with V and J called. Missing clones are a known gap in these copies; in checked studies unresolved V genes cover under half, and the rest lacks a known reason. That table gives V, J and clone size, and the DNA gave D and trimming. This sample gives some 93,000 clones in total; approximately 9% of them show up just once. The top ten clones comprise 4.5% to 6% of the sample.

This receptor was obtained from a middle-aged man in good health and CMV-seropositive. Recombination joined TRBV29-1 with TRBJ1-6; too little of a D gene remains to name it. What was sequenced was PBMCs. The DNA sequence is TGCAGGACAAGAGAAGGGAGGAATTCACCCCTCCACTTT. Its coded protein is CRTREGRNSPLHF. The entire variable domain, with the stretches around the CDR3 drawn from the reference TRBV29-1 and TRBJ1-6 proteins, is SAVISQKPSRDICQRGTSLTIQCQVDSQVTMMFWYRQQPGQSLTLIATANQGSEATYESGFVIDKFPISRPNLTFSTLTVSNMSPEDSSIYLCRTREGRNSPLHFGNGTRLTVT.